This TCR beta chain was sequenced during a study of blood T cells in healthy people across ages. CDR3 length: 13 residues. The ends were cut back, 8 bases at V and 6 bases at J, with 15 bases in the middle. The germline V gene has CDR1 LGHNT and CDR2 FRNRAP. Primers used in a second PCR of about 6 to 12 cycles were a sample-barcoded 5' primer and a J-beta primer mix. TCRdb passed the 5' RACE reads through MiXCR, listing each CDR3 protein once. Of 760,000 or so distinct CDR3 sequences listed, 25% are singletons. The sample was also reused in another study, on T cells of mothers and their children. That study reports: Mothers and children who were related shared slightly more overlap than unrelated pairs, but not significantly more.

The V and J genes are TRBV12-5 and TRBJ2-3; TRBD1 might be the D (6 bases). The sequenced material came from blood. The receptor was isolated from a boy under 18 in good health. The CDR3 DNA follows: TGTGCTAGTACCAGGGGTCTGGCTGATACGCAGTATTTT. This translates into CASTRGLADTQYF.